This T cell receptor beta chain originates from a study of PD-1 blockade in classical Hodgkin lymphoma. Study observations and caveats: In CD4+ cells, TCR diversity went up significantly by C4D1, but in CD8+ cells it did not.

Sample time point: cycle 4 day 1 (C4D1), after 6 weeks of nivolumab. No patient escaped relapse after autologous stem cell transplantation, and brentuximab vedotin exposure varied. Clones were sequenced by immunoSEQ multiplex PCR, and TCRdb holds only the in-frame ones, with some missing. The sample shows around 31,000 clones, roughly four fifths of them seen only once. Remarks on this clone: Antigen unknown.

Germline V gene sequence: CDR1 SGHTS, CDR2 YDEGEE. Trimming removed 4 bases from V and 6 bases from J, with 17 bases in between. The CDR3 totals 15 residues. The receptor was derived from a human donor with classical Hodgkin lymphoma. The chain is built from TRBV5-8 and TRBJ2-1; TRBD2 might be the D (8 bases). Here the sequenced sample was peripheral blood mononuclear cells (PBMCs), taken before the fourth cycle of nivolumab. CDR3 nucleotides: TGTGCCAGCAGCCTGCGCGGGGGGACAGCCAATGAGCAGTTCTTC. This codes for CASSLRGGTANEQFF.